One and the same sample provided the 5 T cell receptor beta chains below, sequenced in a study of shared T cell receptors in the human thymus. Clones were sequenced by immunoSEQ multiplex PCR, and TCRdb holds only the in-frame ones, with some missing. The table records 500,000 to 850,000 clones, approximately 87% of them present only once. The same data also went into a second study, on human thymus T cells.

Sequencing input: thymocytes. These receptors originate from a boy under three years old with a congenital heart defect.

The V gene is TRBV19, the J gene TRBJ2-7, with unresolved D. This CDR3 has 13 residues. Germline assignment: CDR1 LNHDA and CDR2 SQIVND (reference sequence). The V end lost 3 bases, the J end lost 2 bases, and 8 bases lay between the germline ends. The CDR3 protein is CASSMAAAYEQYF. The CDR3 nucleotides are TGTGCCAGTAGTATGGCGGCAGCCTACGAGCAGTACTTC. Full variable domain (missing parts from reference TRBV19 and TRBJ2-7): DGGITQSPKYLFRKEGQNVTLSCEQNLNHDAMYWYRQDPGQGLRLIYYSQIVNDFQKGDIAEGYSVSREKKESFPLTVTSAQKNPTAFYLCASSMAAAYEQYFGPGTRLTVT.

The V and J genes are TRBV5-4 and TRBJ2-1, with TRBD2 matching over 12 bases. V gave up 4 bases and J gave up 3 bases; unmatched junction bases: 8. Germline CDR1 and CDR2: SGHNT and YYREEE (reference sequence). The CDR3 runs to 17 residues. The chain's CDR3 is CASSPVMGLAGYNEQFF. Written as DNA, the CDR3 is TGTGCCAGCAGCCCCGTGATGGGACTAGCGGGCTACAATGAGCAGTTCTTC.

V is TRBV10-2 and J is TRBJ2-1; D not resolved. V was shortened by 8 bases and J by 9 bases, with 17 bases between the two germline ends. This CDR3 has 13 amino acids. CDR1 and CDR2 from the germline V gene are WSHSY and SAAADI. CDR3 in DNA: TGCGCCAGCGCCGCATTTGGCATAAGTGAGCAGTTCTTC. This sequence encodes CASAAFGISEQFF.

This clone was counted between two and nine times. The chain recombines TRBV4-3 with TRBJ1-6; no clear D. The length of the CDR3 is 13 residues. V shed 0 bases and J shed 13 bases, with 10 bases lying between them. Germline values: CDR1 LGHNA, CDR2 YSLEER. CDR3 protein: CASSQERRLPLHF. The CDR3 nucleotides are TGCGCCAGCAGCCAAGAACGCCGACTGCCCCTCCACTTT.

The chain has TRBV13 and TRBJ2-2; 11 positions agree with TRBD2. The CDR3 runs to 18 residues. In germline, CDR1 is PRHDT, CDR2 FYEKMQ (reference sequence). V dropped 0 bases and J dropped 6; count of bases not matched to a gene: 9. The CDR3 is CASSLGLAGGPGAGELFF. CDR3 nucleotide sequence: TGTGCCAGCAGCTTAGGCCTAGCGGGGGGCCCCGGAGCCGGGGAGCTGTTTTTT.